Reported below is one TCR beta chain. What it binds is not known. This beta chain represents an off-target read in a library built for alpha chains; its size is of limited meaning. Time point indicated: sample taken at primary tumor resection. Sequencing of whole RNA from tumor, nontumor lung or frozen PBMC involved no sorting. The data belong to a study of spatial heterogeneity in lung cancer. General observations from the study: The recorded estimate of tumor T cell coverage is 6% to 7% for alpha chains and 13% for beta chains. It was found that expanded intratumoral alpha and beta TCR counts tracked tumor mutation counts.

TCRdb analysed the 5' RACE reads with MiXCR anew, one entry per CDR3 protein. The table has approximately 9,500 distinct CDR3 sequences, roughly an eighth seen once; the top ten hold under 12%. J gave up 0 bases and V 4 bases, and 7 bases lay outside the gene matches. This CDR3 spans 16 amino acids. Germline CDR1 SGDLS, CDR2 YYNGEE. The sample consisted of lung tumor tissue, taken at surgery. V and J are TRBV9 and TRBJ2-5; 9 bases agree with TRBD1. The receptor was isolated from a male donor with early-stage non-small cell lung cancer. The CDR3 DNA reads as TGTGCCAGCAGCCCAGGGGACAGGGCCTACCAAGAGACCCAGTACTTC. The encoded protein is CASSPGDRAYQETQYF.